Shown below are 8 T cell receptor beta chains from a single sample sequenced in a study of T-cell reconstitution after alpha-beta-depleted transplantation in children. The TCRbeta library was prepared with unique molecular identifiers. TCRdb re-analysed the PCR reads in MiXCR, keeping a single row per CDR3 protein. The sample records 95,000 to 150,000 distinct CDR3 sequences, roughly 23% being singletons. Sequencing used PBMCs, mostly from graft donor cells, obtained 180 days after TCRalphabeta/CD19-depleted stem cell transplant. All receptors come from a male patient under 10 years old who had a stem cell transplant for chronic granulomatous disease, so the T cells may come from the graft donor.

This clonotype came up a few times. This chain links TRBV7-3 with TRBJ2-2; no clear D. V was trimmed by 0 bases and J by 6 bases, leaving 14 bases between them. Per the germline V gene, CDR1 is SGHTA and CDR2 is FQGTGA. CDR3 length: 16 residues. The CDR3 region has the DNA TGTGCCAGCAGCTTAACCACCGCTCGCTGGCCCGGGGAGCTGTTTTTT. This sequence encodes CASSLTTARWPGELFF.

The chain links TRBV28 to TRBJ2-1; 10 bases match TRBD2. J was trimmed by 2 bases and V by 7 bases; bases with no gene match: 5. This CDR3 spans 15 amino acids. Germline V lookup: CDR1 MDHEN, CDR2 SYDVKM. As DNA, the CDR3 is TGTGCCAGCACCCCCGGGACTAGCGCCTACAATGAGCAGTTCTTC. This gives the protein CASTPGTSAYNEQFF.

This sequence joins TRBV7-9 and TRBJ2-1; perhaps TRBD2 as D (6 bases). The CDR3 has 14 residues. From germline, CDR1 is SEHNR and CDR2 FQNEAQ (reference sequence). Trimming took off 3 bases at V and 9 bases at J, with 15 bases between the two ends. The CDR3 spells CASSFSEGTTEQFF. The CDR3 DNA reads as TGTGCCAGCAGCTTCTCGGAGGGTACGACTGAGCAGTTCTTC.

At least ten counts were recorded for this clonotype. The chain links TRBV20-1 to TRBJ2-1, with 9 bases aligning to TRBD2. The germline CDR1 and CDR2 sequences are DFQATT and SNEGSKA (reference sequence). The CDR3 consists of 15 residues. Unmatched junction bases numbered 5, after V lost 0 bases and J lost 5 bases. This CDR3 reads CSARDRASGNNEQFF. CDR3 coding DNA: TGCAGTGCTAGAGATCGGGCTAGCGGGAACAATGAGCAGTTCTTC.

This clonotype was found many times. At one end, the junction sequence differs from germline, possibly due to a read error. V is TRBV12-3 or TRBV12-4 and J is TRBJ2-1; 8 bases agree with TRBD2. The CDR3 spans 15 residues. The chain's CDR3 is CASRAGTSSSNEQFF. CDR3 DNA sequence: TGTGCCAGCAGGGCCGGGACTAGTTCCTCCAATGAGCAGTTCTTC.

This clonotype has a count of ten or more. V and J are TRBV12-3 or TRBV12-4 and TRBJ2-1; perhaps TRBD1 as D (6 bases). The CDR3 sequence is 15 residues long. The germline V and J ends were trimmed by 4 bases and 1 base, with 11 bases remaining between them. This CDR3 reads CASSSYQGSYNEQFF. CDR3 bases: TGTGCCAGCAGTTCCTACCAGGGGTCCTACAATGAGCAGTTCTTC.

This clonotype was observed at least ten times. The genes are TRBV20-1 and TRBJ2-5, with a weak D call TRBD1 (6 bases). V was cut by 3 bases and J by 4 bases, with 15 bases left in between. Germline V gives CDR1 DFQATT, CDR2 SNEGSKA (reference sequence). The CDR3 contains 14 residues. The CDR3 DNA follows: TGCAGTGCTAGGGGGGCAGGGTCCCCAGAGACCCAGTACTTC. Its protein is CSARGAGSPETQYF.

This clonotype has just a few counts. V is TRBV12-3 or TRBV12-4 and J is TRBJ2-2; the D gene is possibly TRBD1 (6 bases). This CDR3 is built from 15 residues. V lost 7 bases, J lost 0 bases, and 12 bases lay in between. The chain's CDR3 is CASTLDRPNTGELFF. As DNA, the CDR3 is TGTGCCAGCACCTTGGACAGACCGAACACCGGGGAGCTGTTTTTT.